The source of this T cell receptor beta chain is a study of T cells in Graves' hyperthyroidism and ophthalmopathy. A NOSPECS grade of at least 4, a Clinical Activity Score of at least 3 and duration under 3 months were recorded in ophthalmopathy patients. Orbital computed tomography and thyroid ultrasound, together with serum TRAb and thyroxine and clinical symptoms, were used for diagnoses. CDR3 length: 16 amino acids. V was cut by 5 bases and J by 2 bases, with 17 bases left in between. The investigators amplified TCR beta CDR3 regions from RNA transcripts. HTBI primers drove first-round RT-PCR of the TCR CDR3. TCRdb independently ran MiXCR on the multiplex PCR reads; one entry per CDR3 protein. The sample holds roughly 280,000 distinct CDR3 sequences; about 17% are singletons and the top ten take over 45%. This clonotype was detected ten times or more.

The chain recombines TRBV12-3 or TRBV12-4 with TRBJ2-3; D remains ambiguous. The sample consisted of blood. This TCR came from a woman aged 60-70 years with Graves' ophthalmopathy. The CDR3 loop reads CASSPSRGVSTDTQYF. CDR3 nucleotide sequence: TGTGCCAGCAGTCCCTCCCGTGGAGTATCCACAGATACGCAGTATTTT.